These 18 T cell receptor beta chains were sequenced from one sample in a study of T cell responses to AZD1222 COVID-19 vaccine. Repertoires were generated with immunoSEQ multiplex PCR, while TCRdb's copy carries only in-frame clones and drops some. The sample lists approximately 180,000 clones, 85% to 95% occurring once. The sequences come from peripheral blood, collected on day 0 of AZD1222 vaccination. Receptors originate from an adult in good health.

This chain uses TRBV6-2 or TRBV6-3 with TRBJ2-6; 9 bases map to TRBD1. The ends lost 2 bases at V and 1 base at J; junction bases unmatched: 6. The CDR3 length is 18 residues. Germline V gene lookup returns CDR1 MNHEY and CDR2 SVGEGT. The DNA of the CDR3 is TGTGCCAGCAGTTACGCCGGGACAGGGAGGTCTGGGGCCAACGTCCTGACTTTC. As protein: CASSYAGTGRSGANVLTF.

The chain uses TRBV29-1 and TRBJ1-1; TRBD1 agrees at 8 bases. Germline CDR1 SQVTM, CDR2 ANQGSEA. Trimming cost V 2 bases and J 12 bases; bases outside gene matches: 14. This CDR3 comprises 14 residues. The CDR3 sequence: CSVEKSPDRVATFF. DNA for the CDR3: TGCAGCGTTGAAAAGAGTCCGGACAGGGTGGCAACTTTCTTT.

This clone qualifies as medium-sized. The identical CDR3 is also encoded by other nucleotide sequences in the sample. The V and J genes are TRBV7-9 and TRBJ2-2; unclear D gene. V shed 2 bases and J shed 0 bases, with 4 bases lying between them. The CDR3 length is 14 residues. CDR1 and CDR2 from the germline V gene are SEHNR and FQNEAQ (reference sequence). The CDR3: CASSLNPNTGELFF. CDR3 bases: TGTGCCAGCAGCTTAAACCCGAACACCGGGGAGCTGTTTTTT.

The rearrangement links TRBV9 to TRBJ1-1; D uncertain. The ends were cut back, 0 bases at V and 3 bases at J, with 9 bases in the middle. In germline, CDR1 is SGDLS, CDR2 YYNGEE. The CDR3 extends over 14 amino acids. The CDR3 sequence is CASSVGLQHTEAFF. Here the CDR3 DNA reads TGTGCCAGCAGCGTAGGTCTACAGCACACTGAAGCTTTCTTT.

This clone was seen only once. This chain connects TRBV3-1 (or the pseudogene TRBV3-2) to TRBJ2-3; 7 bases align to TRBD2. Germline V CDR1 and CDR2: LGHDT, YNNKEL (reference sequence). V trimming: 1 base; J trimming: 6 bases; junction bases outside the gene matches: 7. This CDR3 comprises 15 residues. CDR3 sequence reads: CASSQGDGRTDTQYF. In nucleotides, the CDR3 is TGTGCCAGCAGCCAAGGTGACGGGAGGACTGATACGCAGTATTTT.

The rearrangement links TRBV5-1 to TRBJ1-1; D gene ambiguous. CDR1 and CDR2 (germline): SGHRS, YFSETQ. Trimming took off 2 bases at V and 4 bases at J, with 12 bases between the two ends. CDR3 length: 14 residues. This CDR3 reads CASSLEHGGTEAFF. DNA of the CDR3: TGCGCCAGCAGCTTAGAACACGGAGGCACTGAAGCTTTCTTT.

This clone has a single count. J is TRBJ2-7 and V is TRBV3-1 (or the pseudogene TRBV3-2); D might be TRBD1 (6 bases). CDR3 length equals 15 residues. Germline V gene sequence: CDR1 LGHDT, CDR2 YNNKEL (reference sequence). Deletions cut 0 bases from V and 6 bases from J, with 15 bases between. CDR3 protein: CASSQEGFQGPEQYF. The CDR3 DNA reads TGTGCCAGCAGCCAAGAAGGTTTTCAGGGGCCCGAGCAGTACTTC.

CDR3 DNA sequence: TGTGCCAGCAGCCCGGGTATGTACAATGAGCAGTTCTTC. It specifies CASSPGMYNEQFF. J is TRBJ2-1 and V is TRBV7-9, with D uncertain. The V and J ends lost 5 bases and 4 bases respectively, with 9 bases between them. This CDR3 is built from 13 residues. Germline V gene sequence: CDR1 SEHNR, CDR2 FQNEAQ (reference sequence).

The chain uses TRBV4-2 and TRBJ1-4, with 9 bases identical to TRBD1. Germline V gene lookup returns CDR1 LGHNA and CDR2 YNFKEQ. The junction had 8 bases not matched to a gene; V was cut back by 1 base and J by 8 bases. This CDR3 has 16 residues. In nucleotides, the CDR3 is TGTGCCAGCAGCCAAGGTCCCGGGACAGGGAACGAAAAACTGTTTTTT. This encodes CASSQGPGTGNEKLFF.

V gene TRBV7-8 combines with J gene TRBJ2-7, with D possibly being TRBD1 (9 bases). This CDR3 region has 16 residues. CDR1 is SGHVS, CDR2 FQNEAQ, per germline. The V end was cut by 4 bases, the J end by 1 base, with 17 bases between. The CDR3 bases are TGTGCCAGCAGCTCGGGGGGGACAGGGAGTTCCTACGAGCAGTACGTC. The encoded protein is CASSSGGTGSSYEQYV.

The chain joins TRBV28 to TRBJ1-2; 9 nucleotides match TRBD1. CDR3 length equals 14 residues. The germline V gene encodes CDR1 MDHEN and CDR2 SYDVKM. V trimming: 5 bases; J trimming: 8 bases; junction bases outside the gene matches: 9. The CDR3 spells CASSIPGQGIGYTF. The DNA of the CDR3 is TGTGCCAGCAGTATACCGGGACAGGGTATCGGCTACACCTTC.

The gene calls are TRBV29-1 and TRBJ2-1; 7 bases are a match to TRBD1. Per germline, CDR1 SQVTM and CDR2 ANQGSEA. The CDR3 spans 13 residues. The V gene end was trimmed by 1 base and the J gene end by 6 bases; junction bases not matched to a gene: 3. CDR3 region: CSVEVAGGNEQFF. The DNA of the CDR3 is TGCAGCGTTGAAGTGGCAGGGGGCAATGAGCAGTTCTTC.

The rearrangement links TRBV7-2 to TRBJ1-2; D is undetermined. V dropped 1 base and J dropped 7 bases, with 13 bases sitting between them. This CDR3 has 14 amino acids. Germline CDR1 reads SGHTA; CDR2 reads FQGNSA. The CDR3 region has the DNA TGTGCCAGCAGCTTAGGGGCAGCCTTGCCTGGCTACACCTTC. This codes for CASSLGAALPGYTF.

CDR3 bases: TGTGCCAGCAGCTTAGCGCTCAGGGTCTCTGAAGCTTTCTTT. Protein product: CASSLALRVSEAFF. The rearrangement uses TRBV7-8 and TRBJ1-1, with D possibly being TRBD1 (5 bases). Germline lookup yields CDR1 SGHVS and CDR2 FQNEAQ. This CDR3 has 14 residues. V lost 0 bases and J 6 bases, leaving 11 bases between the germline ends.

This clone has more than one count but fewer than ten. CDR3 sequence: CASSEINNSPLHF. CDR3 in DNA: TGTGCCAGCAGTGAAATTAATAATTCACCCCTCCACTTT. J is TRBJ1-6 and V is TRBV2, with D hard to call. With 2 bases removed from V and 5 bases from J, the gap between germline ends came to 4 bases. CDR1 and CDR2 from the germline V gene are SNHLY and FYNNEI. The CDR3 has 13 residues.

This chain connects TRBV5-1 to TRBJ1-2, with TRBD1 matching over 7 bases. The CDR3 has 17 residues. Germline assignment: CDR1 SGHRS and CDR2 YFSETQ. Unmatched junction bases numbered 21, after V lost 9 bases and J lost 4 bases. In nucleotides, the CDR3 is TGCGCCACCGCCCCCGGGACAGTCCCTCTTGAGACCTATGGCTACACCTTC. This encodes CATAPGTVPLETYGYTF.

The CDR3 here is CASGASSGNTIYF. CDR3 DNA: TGTGCCAGTGGGGCGAGCTCTGGAAACACCATATATTTT. The gene calls are TRBV19 and TRBJ1-3; tentative D call: TRBD1 (5 bases). Trimming pared 8 bases from V and 0 bases from J, leaving 8 bases between. The CDR3 is 13 residues long. Looked up from germline, CDR1 is LNHDA and CDR2 is SQIVND (reference sequence).

The rearrangement joins TRBV24-1 to TRBJ2-7; the D is unclear. The CDR3 is made up of 14 amino acids. V was trimmed by 7 bases and J by 0 bases, leaving 12 bases between them. Germline V gene data show CDR1 as KGHDR and CDR2 as SFDVKD. In DNA form, the CDR3 reads TGTGCCACCAGATACCAGGACGGCTCCTACGAGCAGTACGTC. This sequence encodes CATRYQDGSYEQYV.